This T cell receptor (beta chain) emerged from a study of identical twins (dated by TCRdb to 2016 to 2018). About the investigation overall: TCR alpha and beta repertoires from monozygotic twins, unrelated adults of various ages and cord blood were deep-sequenced to test whether fetal clonotypes persist. To rule out contamination, the twin experiments were replicated at different times with different library preparation protocols.

On the study overall, not on this receptor specifically: Because the same donors could not be followed over many years, the conclusions relied on cross-sectional statistical analysis. Zero-insertion analyses could be partly confounded by invariant T cells such as MAIT and iNKT, though diverse VJ usage argued against such confounding for most clonotypes. Fewer insertions were carried by abundant cord blood beta clonotypes, a similar but weaker trend appeared in young adult naive repertoires, and no such trend appeared in memory repertoires. Excess twin sharing in beta out-of-frame sequences was weaker because fewer shared sequences lowered the signal-to-noise ratio. Out-of-frame TCR alpha sequences shared between twins showed an excess of low generation-probability sequences compared with coincidental sharing between unrelated individuals. Recombination models systematically underestimated out-of-frame TCR alpha sharing in monozygotic twins but agreed with sharing between unrelated individuals.

The CDR3 sequence holds 17 residues, the cysteine and phenylalanine included. The only DNA kept is the CDR3, 51 bases in frame from the first base. V is shortened by 1 base, J by 1 base, and the region joining them spans 17 bases. According to the germline V gene, CDR1 reads MGHRA and CDR2 reads YSYEKL. Details on this clonotype: Its antigen is not yet known. Base quality data are lacking; no much larger clone is found one base away.

The receptor library was made with 5' RACE. The sequencer was an Illumina HiSeq 2000. A universal primer binding site was introduced by template switching, and a unique molecular identifier was present in the final cDNA, enabling accurate counting of TCR cDNA molecules. Specific primers in the conserved constant-segment region were used to synthesize first-strand cDNA for TCR alpha and beta chains. To control for contamination, each cDNA library was double barcoded with a SMART-Mk sample barcode plus Illumina barcodes. TruSeq adapter sequences along with Illumina sample barcodes were introduced in two successive PCR steps. TCR alpha and beta cDNA libraries were sequenced on the Illumina HiSeq platform with custom primers. As for how the authors treated the data: Unique molecular identifiers were extracted from raw reads with MiGEC, and CDR3 positions were determined with MiXCR. Recombination models were inferred per individual with the repgenHMM and IGoR tools using an EM algorithm. Shared clonotype analysis was performed with the tcR package in R, normalizing sharing by the product of cloneset sizes. Out-of-frame nonproductive sequences were analyzed to study raw recombination free of thymic and clonal selection effects. TCRdb reprocessed the public reads (quality trimming at Q25 with fastp, clone calling with MiXCR) and kept in-frame beta chains. Each record represents a unique CDR3 protein, reported with the most common genes and DNA among its rows. These V and J calls are TCRdb output, not the study's own analysis. The sample table records 700,000 or so distinct CDR3 sequences; less than 10% of these occur just once. 0.85% to 1% of the sample is held by the ten biggest clonotypes.

Every donor in the study was a healthy Caucasian. Three pairs of female monozygotic twins, all aged roughly 18 to 29 years, made up the twin cohort. The RNA used for TCR libraries was isolated from peripheral blood mononuclear cells. These data were also filed under a second study, of yellow fever vaccine responses in identical twins. From the second report: According to the authors, the vaccine-induced T cell response in identical twins seemed to be partly convergent and partly specific to each individual. In the study, vaccine-responding T cell clones were precisely tracked in identical twins.

This receptor was taken from a woman between 18 and 30 years old in good health. Recombination joined TRBV4-1 with TRBJ2-7; 5 matching bases give a weak D call of TRBD2. What was sequenced was PBMCs. The CDR3 corresponds to CASSQVFVVGISYEQYF. In nucleotide form, the sequence is TGCGCCAGCAGCCAAGTCTTCGTGGTCGGGATTTCCTACGAGCAGTACTTC.